What follows are 3 T cell receptor beta chains derived from one specimen sequenced in a study of long-term antiretroviral therapy in people with HIV. The assay used was immunoSEQ (version v3.0), run at survey level. The table came from immunoSEQ multiplex PCR; TCRdb's copy has only in-frame clones and leaves some out. This sample has about 21,000 clones, with roughly 79% found just once. This specimen consisted of unsorted PBMCs, obtained 2.2 years after starting antiretroviral therapy. Receptors were obtained from a man aged 45-65 years with HIV.

This rearrangement joins TRBV2 to TRBJ2-3, with D perhaps given as TRBD1 or TRBD2 (5 bases each). The CDR3 totals 13 residues. Germline V lookup: CDR1 SNHLY, CDR2 FYNNEI. V was trimmed by 11 bases and J by 4 bases, leaving 16 bases between them. Written as DNA, the CDR3 is TGTGCCGGGTCCAGGGAGCCCGCAGATACGCAGTATTTT. Translation gives CAGSREPADTQYF.

V gene TRBV2 combines with J gene TRBJ1-2, with D possibly being TRBD1 (6 bases). With 3 bases removed from V and 5 bases from J, the gap between germline ends came to 10 bases. Per germline, CDR1 SNHLY and CDR2 FYNNEI. The CDR3 is 13 amino acids. The CDR3 region is CASSEEGVYGYTF. The DNA for the CDR3 is TGTGCCAGCAGTGAGGAGGGGGTATATGGCTACACCTTC. Supplemented by reference TRBV2 and TRBJ1-2, the full variable domain reads EPEVTQTPSHQVTQMGQEVILRCVPISNHLYFYWYRQILGQKVEFLVSFYNNEISEKSEIFDDQFSVERPDGSNFTLKIRSTKLEDSAMYFCASSEEGVYGYTFGSGTRLTVV.

The rearrangement joins TRBV18 to TRBJ2-1; 9 nucleotides align to TRBD1. Trimming cost V 0 bases and J 7 bases; bases outside gene matches: 7. The germline CDR1 and CDR2 sequences are KGHSH and LQKENI. This CDR3 has 16 amino acids. The CDR3 is CASSPPSWTGVNEQFF. The CDR3 nucleotides are TGTGCCAGCTCACCACCGAGTTGGACAGGGGTGAATGAGCAGTTCTTC.